This T cell receptor (beta chain) appears in the sequencing data of a study of shared clonotypes between healthy human individuals. Study-level points and caveats: Between a few donors, naive CD4 clonotypes were shared at a level of about 5%.

Every subset's genomic DNA went evenly onto several immunoSEQ plates. The authors' processing: Junction-only immunoSEQ sequences carried no quality scores, so filtering differed. The table came from immunoSEQ multiplex PCR; TCRdb's copy has only in-frame clones and leaves some out. V, J and clone size reflect that table, while D and trimming were determined from the DNA. The sample comprises some 2.3 million clones, about 92% of which are singletons, and under 0.45% rests with the top ten. The CDR3 has 12 residues. V gave up 10 bases and J gave up 4 bases, with 11 bases separating them. Looked up from germline, CDR1 is ENHRY and CDR2 is SYGVKD. Naive CD45RA+ and memory CD45RA-negative subsets were split from CD4+ cells. A note on this clone: Antigen specificity is unknown.

The V gene is TRBV10-3, the J gene TRBJ2-1, with a weak D call TRBD2 (5 bases). Sequencing was done on a sample of naive CD4+ T cells from PBMCs. This sample's subset: CD45RA+ positively selected. The clonotype comes from a man between 18 and 35 years old in good health. Some clones in this sample may be carry-over from other donors' samples. For the CDR3, the DNA is TGTGCCACACCTAGCAGATACAATGAGCAGTTCTTC. This encodes CATPSRYNEQFF.